Reported below is one TCR beta chain. Its antigen remains unidentified. The data belong to a study of T-cell reconstitution after alpha-beta-depleted transplantation in children. General study results and limits: Approximately two months post-transplant, alpha-beta T cells reportedly originated from several hundred expanded graft clones. Elevated TCRbeta diversity at day 60 was traced, in some patients, to surviving recipient T cells and thymic progenitors. T-cell numbers and diversity, one year after transplant, stemmed largely from T cells that were newly produced.

V lost 3 bases to trimming and J lost 5 bases, with 16 bases between them. Germline V gives CDR1 LNHNV, CDR2 YYDKDF (reference sequence). The CDR3 consists of 15 residues. The library targeted TCRbeta and was prepared with unique molecular identifiers. TCRdb redid the calling of the PCR reads with MiXCR, one entry per CDR3 protein. The sample records 400,000 to 450,000 distinct CDR3 sequences, around 46% being singletons. The sequence derives from a girl aged 2-10 years with aplastic anemia, due to receive a stem cell transplant. Sequenced material: PBMCs, taken before TCRalphabeta/CD19-depleted stem cell transplant. The V gene is TRBV15, the J gene TRBJ1-1; TRBD1 might be the D (5 bases). CDR3 in amino acids: CATSSLSGGRTEAFF. As DNA, the CDR3 is TGTGCCACCAGCAGCTTGTCTGGGGGACGAACTGAAGCTTTCTTT.